The entry below gives a single T cell receptor beta chain sequence along with its context. Its antigen has not been determined. No quality values exist for individual bases; no much larger clone is one base distant. Whole blood was collected in K2EDTA tubes by collaborating institutions according to the institutions' own protocols. For TCRbeta analysis, collaborators shipped samples in one of three forms: frozen whole blood, isolated PBMCs, or DNA extracted from either of those sample types. From the cysteine through the phenylalanine, the CDR3 covers 15 amino acids. The retained sequence is limited to the CDR3, 45 bases, with the frame set at the first base. Trimming at the junction amounts to 5 bases on V and 3 bases on J, and the germline ends lie 17 bases apart. The germline V gene (reference sequence) gives CDR1 as LNHDA and CDR2 as SQIVND. The data were obtained in a study of blood T cell repertoires in COVID-19 (dated by TCRdb to the early 2020s). Context from the whole study: Collaborator samples came from the United States, Italy and Spain and covered acute and convalescent phases of COVID-19. The prospective study material was composed of cDNA or gDNA derived from T cells, B-cell-depleted T cells, or PBMCs. The dataset comprised deeply sampled blood TCRbeta repertoires from subjects exposed to, actively infected with, or recovered from COVID-19. The repertoires were made available in a free public database intended to serve as a resource for research on the immune response to SARS-CoV-2. The samples were drawn from the first 160 participants of the ongoing ImmuneRACE study and from some 1,300 subjects provided by 6 global collaborators. A de-identified subject ID, COVID-19 status, age in years and sex were almost always included in the sample metadata. HLA class I and class II types, where available, came from metadata supplied by the sample provider rather than from assay-based typing.

The immunoSEQ Assay, a bias-controlled multiplex PCR, was used to amplify TCRbeta CDR3 regions from genomic DNA. As for how the authors treated the data: Within the assay, amplification of reference gene primers was used to estimate how many nucleated cells each sample contained. To quantify the absolute abundance of each unique TCRbeta CDR3 rearrangement, sequence reads were collapsed and filtered. For each sample, productive Simpson clonality was calculated as the square root of Simpson's diversity index across productive rearrangements. What TCRdb holds here is the immuneACCESS table cut down to in-frame rearrangements. Part of the clones is not present; checked against another copy, under half of the missing clones reflect an unresolved V gene, and the others are unexplained. V and J calls and clone size are copied from that table; D and trimming were computed from the DNA. The sample table shows more than 95,000 clones, and approximately 85% are seen once. Roughly 5.4% of the sample comes from the top ten.

Overall study results and their limits: How much clinical and demographic metadata was included differed by source and by participant, and the metadata was provided uncurated.

This receptor was obtained from a human donor in a cohort sampled during active COVID-19. The sequenced sample consisted of peripheral blood. The rearranged segments are TRBV19 and TRBJ2-7, with the identity of the D gene unclear. CDR3 region: CASSGFSSDNYEQYF. The DNA reads as follows: TGTGCCAGTAGTGGGTTCAGTTCCGACAACTACGAGCAGTACTTC. The entire variable domain, with the stretches around the CDR3 drawn from the reference TRBV19 and TRBJ2-7 proteins, is DGGITQSPKYLFRKEGQNVTLSCEQNLNHDAMYWYRQDPGQGLRLIYYSQIVNDFQKGDIAEGYSVSREKKESFPLTVTSAQKNPTAFYLCASSGFSSDNYEQYFGPGTRLTVT.